These 18 T cell receptor beta chains were all obtained from the same sample, sequenced in a study of Graves' ophthalmopathy and Graves' hyperthyroidism. Using RNA transcripts, the TCR beta CDR3 regions were amplified. Investigators did first-round RT-PCR with HTBI primers, then second-round multiplex PCR. From the multiplex PCR reads, TCRdb called clonotypes with MiXCR, one entry per CDR3 protein. The data contain 350,000 to 400,000 distinct CDR3 sequences, 15% to 17% of them seen just once; the ten biggest clones take up around 7%. The specimen was peripheral blood. Receptors originate from a woman aged 18-30 years with stable Graves' hyperthyroidism.

The chain has TRBV20-1 and TRBJ1-1; no clear D gene. CDR1 and CDR2 from the germline V gene are DFQATT and SNEGSKA (reference sequence). The CDR3 sequence is 9 residues long. CDR3 protein: CRTGTEAFF. The DNA of the CDR3 is TGCAGGACCGGCACTGAAGCTTTCTTT.

Ten or more counts support this clonotype. V usage is TRBV10-1 and J usage is TRBJ2-3; D is ambiguous. The germline V gene has CDR1 WNHNN and CDR2 SYGVQD (reference sequence). This CDR3 is built from 16 residues. V was shortened by 0 bases and J by 4 bases, with 14 bases between the two germline ends. The CDR3 DNA follows: TGCGCCAGCAGTGAGTCTAAGGTTGTTGTGGCAGATACGCAGTATTTT. It translates to CASSESKVVVADTQYF.

This clonotype was found many times. V and J are TRBV12-3 or TRBV12-4 and TRBJ2-5, with 10 nucleotides matching TRBD1. The CDR3 contains 15 residues. The V gene end was trimmed by 1 base and the J gene end by 3 bases; junction bases not matched to a gene: 2. The CDR3 region has the DNA TGTGCCAGCAGTTTAGACGGGACAGGGGAAGAGACCCAGTACTTC. This gives the protein CASSLDGTGEETQYF.

At least ten counts were recorded for this clonotype. V usage is TRBV4-1 and J usage is TRBJ1-1; D uncertain. The ends were cut back, 0 bases at V and 7 bases at J, with 15 bases in the middle. Per the germline V gene, CDR1 is MGHRA and CDR2 is YSYEKL. CDR3 length: 15 amino acids. The CDR3 DNA sequence: TGCGCCAGCAGCCAAGAGTTAAGTCAGGCGCGTGAAGCTTTCTTT. Amino acid sequence: CASSQELSQAREAFF.

In its sample, this clonotype was seen a few times. A much more abundant neighbour one base away suggests this may be a read error. This chain uses TRBV20-1 with TRBJ2-7, with D tentatively TRBD1 (6 bases). The CDR3 runs to 13 residues. V lost 6 bases, J lost 1 base, and 13 bases lay in between. The germline V gene has CDR1 DFQATT and CDR2 SNEGSKA (reference sequence). The CDR3 DNA reads as TGCAGTGCGCCTGGGGGCGTATCCTACGAGCAGTACTTC. The encoded protein is CSAPGGVSYEQYF.

This clonotype showed up many times. The chain uses TRBV5-1 and TRBJ2-7; TRBD1 matches 7 bases. Unmatched junction bases numbered 9, after V lost 4 bases and J lost 5 bases. Looked up from germline, CDR1 is SGHRS and CDR2 is YFSETQ. The CDR3 is 14 amino acids. CDR3 sequence: CASSPRDSVDEQYF. DNA of the CDR3: TGCGCCAGCAGCCCCCGGGACAGTGTCGACGAGCAGTACTTC.

As to this clonotype: Germline and junction disagree at one end, which may indicate a read error. CDR3 residues: CASSFGGANIKYF. The CDR3, as DNA: TGTGCCAGCAGCTTCGGGGGGGCAAACATTAAGTACTTC. The rearrangement joins TRBV11-2 to TRBJ2-4; 8 bases are a match to TRBD2. The germline V gene encodes CDR1 SGHAT and CDR2 FQNNGV. This CDR3 has 13 amino acids.

This clonotype was observed at least ten times. The chain recombines TRBV19 with TRBJ1-2; D gene ambiguous. Germline loops: CDR1 LNHDA, CDR2 SQIVND (reference sequence). The CDR3 has 10 residues. Trimming took 8 bases from V and 7 from J, leaving 8 bases between them. In DNA form, the CDR3 reads TGTGCCAGTCTCTTGGGTGGCTACACCTTC. It translates to CASLLGGYTF.

In its sample, this clonotype was seen a few times. A junction boundary mismatches the germline segment, possibly from a read error. This chain uses TRBV7-7 with TRBJ2-2; the match to TRBD2 covers 8 bases. There are 15 residues in the CDR3. Per germline, CDR1 SSHAT and CDR2 FNYEAQ (reference sequence). CDR3 DNA: TGTGCTAGCAGCTTAAAAGGAGCGGGGGCCGGGGAGCTGTTTTTT. Its protein is CASSLKGAGAGELFF.

The chain uses TRBV20-1 and TRBJ2-7; D is uncertain. Per germline, CDR1 DFQATT and CDR2 SNEGSKA (reference sequence). This CDR3 has 11 amino acids. V shed 3 bases and J shed 2 bases, with 5 bases lying between them. The CDR3 here is CSARTTYEQYF. In nucleotides, the CDR3 is TGCAGTGCTAGGACCACCTACGAGCAGTACTTC.

This clonotype was seen a few times. The chain has TRBV7-2 and TRBJ2-1; TRBD2 agrees at 8 bases. This CDR3 region has 16 residues. The germline gives CDR1 SGHTA, CDR2 FQGNSA. V was pared by 1 base and J by 8 bases, with 10 bases of the junction left unmatched. The CDR3: CASSLESVVRGDEQFF. CDR3 DNA: TGTGCCAGCAGCTTAGAATCGGTCGTGCGGGGGGATGAGCAGTTCTTC.

CDR3 nucleotides: TGCGCCAGCAGCCAGGACAGGGAGGCGCTGGAAGCTTTCTTT. Amino acids: CASSQDREALEAFF. This chain joins TRBV5-1 and TRBJ1-1; TRBD1 matches at 8 bases. The V and J ends lost 4 bases and 8 bases, in that order; junction bases with no gene match: 10. Germline V CDR1 and CDR2: SGHRS, YFSETQ. The CDR3 has 14 residues. Drawing the rest from reference TRBV5-1 and TRBJ1-1, the complete variable domain is KAGVTQTPRYLIKTRGQQVTLSCSPISGHRSVSWYQQTPGQGLQFLFEYFSETQRNKGNFPGRFSGRQFSNSRSEMNVSTLELGDSALYLCASSQDREALEAFFGQGTRLTVV.

CDR3: CATSDGGSSNYGYTF. CDR3 nucleotides: TGTGCCACCAGTGATGGGGGCAGCAGTAACTATGGCTACACCTTC. The V call is TRBV24-1, the J call TRBJ1-2, with D maybe TRBD1 (6 bases). V dropped 3 bases and J dropped 1 base, with 11 bases sitting between them. The CDR3 contains 15 residues. From germline, CDR1 is KGHDR and CDR2 SFDVKD.

This clonotype was observed at least ten times. The chain joins TRBV7-2 to TRBJ2-5; TRBD2 is a possible D gene (5 bases). CDR3 length: 15 amino acids. CDR1 and CDR2 (germline): SGHTA, FQGNSA. Deletions cut 1 base from V and 4 bases from J, with 13 bases between. The CDR3 is CASSLVATAGETQYF. The DNA for the CDR3 is TGTGCCAGCAGCTTAGTTGCAACGGCGGGAGAGACCCAGTACTTC.

This clonotype occurred many times. This chain links TRBV27 with TRBJ2-2; 10 nucleotides align to TRBD2. With V trimmed by 3 bases and J by 4 bases, 8 bases remained unmatched. The germline V gene encodes CDR1 MNHEY and CDR2 SMNVEV (reference sequence). CDR3 length equals 17 residues. In nucleotides, the CDR3 is TGTGCCAGCAGTTTTGTCACGGTAGCGGGGGGCACCGGGGAGCTGTTTTTT. It specifies CASSFVTVAGGTGELFF.

This chain uses TRBV6-2 or TRBV6-3 with TRBJ1-2; 11 bases agree with TRBD1. V trimming: 4 bases; J trimming: 8 bases; junction bases outside the gene matches: 12. This CDR3 is 16 amino acids long. From germline, CDR1 is MNHEY and CDR2 SVGEGT. CDR3 bases: TGTGCCAGCAGTTCCGGGACAGGGGGGCGGTCCTCCGGCTACACCTTC. It encodes CASSSGTGGRSSGYTF.

The chain has TRBV6-1 and TRBJ2-5; a possible D gene is TRBD2 (6 bases). Germline lookup yields CDR1 MNHNS and CDR2 SASEGT. This CDR3 has 15 amino acids. V dropped 6 bases and J dropped 0 bases, with 14 bases sitting between them. CDR3 nucleotide sequence: TGTGCCAGCAGCACCGCTAGCGACCACCAAGAGACCCAGTACTTC. Translation gives CASSTASDHQETQYF.

This chain joins TRBV7-8 and TRBJ2-5, with TRBD2 identical over 10 bases. The CDR3 spans 17 residues. In germline, CDR1 is SGHVS, CDR2 FQNEAQ. After removal of 1 base from V and 5 bases from J, the junction contained 10 bases not matched to a gene. DNA for the CDR3: TGTGCCAGCAGCTTAGTGGCTATTAGCGGGGGGCTGGAGACCCAGTACTTC. Protein: CASSLVAISGGLETQYF.